The T cell receptor (beta chain) described here comes from a study of T cells after yellow fever vaccination (dated by TCRdb to about 2019). Regarding the study in general: The SMART-Seq v4 Ultra Low Input RNA kit was used to prepare libraries from fractions with low cell numbers. Bulk TCR alpha and beta repertoires were sequenced longitudinally to track T-cell clones before and after primary and booster YFV17D yellow fever vaccination. Blood was drawn at multiple timepoints before and after primary and secondary immunization, with bulk PBMC replicates and cell subsets isolated. Two healthy male donors made up the cohort, one aged 18 to 29 years and the other aged 30 to 40 years. Overall study outcomes, separate from this receptor: Compared with the primary T-cell response, the secondary T-cell response was weaker but faster, peaking on day 5 rather than day 15. A small fraction of clonotypes appeared in both the CD4 and CD8 compartments, likely as a result of convergent recombination. Most clones expanded after primary vaccination (96% of CD4 and roughly 88% of CD8) were re-detected after the booster, suggesting that broad memory maintenance occurred. The study included only a couple of donors, which limits how far the findings can be generalized. Because abundant contaminating clonotypes from the bulk population could be contained in FACS-sorted repertoires, computational filtering was required.

TCR cDNA was made using 5'RACE template switching, a step that added a universal primer site and unique molecular identifiers. Priming of cDNA synthesis was performed from both the TCR alpha and TCR beta constant segments. Libraries were amplified in two PCR steps, with sample barcodes and sequencing adapters added in the second step. Libraries were sequenced on Illumina HiSeq 2500 (2x100 bp) or NovaSeq (2x150 bp). The authors' pipeline ran thus. Demultiplexing of reads and collapsing into UMI consensus sequences were performed with MIGEC, and V(D)J alignment was carried out with MiXCR. Vaccine-responding clonotypes were identified with edgeR using replicate PBMC samples, with FDR below 0.01 and a log2 fold change above 5 up to day 15 being required. Bulk clonotypes were assigned CD4 or CD8 identity according to which sequenced CD4 or CD8 repertoire held them at higher abundance. The public reads were reprocessed in TCRdb via fastp at Q25 and MiXCR, keeping in-frame beta chains. Duplicate CDR3 protein sequences are folded into a single record with the most common DNA and genes. The V and J calls shown here were made by TCRdb, not taken from the authors' results. The sample table shows hundreds of thousands of distinct CDR3 sequences, and approximately 13% are seen once. About 15% of the sample lies in the top ten.

Taken with the paper, the label for treatment or condition translates to: live attenuated yellow fever vaccine strain. At each blood-draw timepoint, two biological replicates of bulk PBMCs were obtained. A standard Ficoll-Paque protocol was used to isolate PBMCs from peripheral blood. TriZol was used to extract RNA from bulk PBMCs, CD4 and CD8 fractions, and dextramer-positive and dextramer-negative fractions. Points on this clonotype: Which antigen it targets is not known. Germline is not matched at one junction end, which may reflect a read error.

Taken from cysteine to phenylalanine, the CDR3 has 15 residues. Only the CDR3 DNA stays, 45 bases, in frame from base 1. From the germline V gene, CDR1 is MDHEN and CDR2 is SYDVKM. The sequencing here drew on PBMCs, taken on the day of the yellow fever booster vaccination. The chain was built from TRBV28 and TRBJ2-1; TRBD2 agrees with 9 junctional bases. The source of this sequence is a young man who received the YFV17D yellow fever vaccine. The DNA sequence is TGTACCAGCAGTTATAGCGGGAGTCCTAGGTATGAGCAGTTCTTC. Translation gives CTSSYSGSPRYEQFF.